These T cell receptor beta chains were read from a single sample in a study of cytomegalovirus exposure and HLA in healthy donors. Clones were sequenced by immunoSEQ multiplex PCR, and TCRdb holds only the in-frame ones, with some missing. The top ten clones hold 1% of a sample with 100,000 to 150,000 clones, 80% of them seen once. The sequenced sample was PBMCs. These receptors were obtained from a man between 35 and 55 years old in good health and CMV-seronegative. Each CDR3 is given with its conserved first and last residue.

TRBV7-2	TRBJ2-2	CASSSDSPGTGELFF
TRBV2	TRBJ2-7	CASTLQESYEQYF
TRBV27	TRBJ2-1	CASSLSIDFGSYNEQFF
TRBV5-1	TRBJ2-3	CASRVRVGDTQYF
TRBV28	TRBJ1-1	CASSSSHRLDPSLF
TRBV18	TRBJ2-3	CASSPTSVSTDTQYF
TRBV5-4	TRBJ1-1	CASSTDPRGHTEAFF
TRBV5-1	TRBJ2-7	CASSLEKGANEQYF
TRBV6-1	TRBJ1-2	CASSSGSRYGYTF
TRBV7-9	TRBJ1-2	CASSLDRGRGDYGYTF
TRBV11-2	TRBJ2-5	CASSNTELQETQYF
TRBV7-2	TRBJ2-1	CASSLGDGGGYEQFF
TRBV7-2	TRBJ2-3	CASSLVSGSTDTQYF
TRBV6-1	TRBJ2-1	CASRTPGQGYEQFF
TRBV28	TRBJ2-7	CASTFGSPGYEQYF
TRBV4-1	TRBJ2-7	CASSHSSGSYEQYF
TRBV10-3	TRBJ1-4	CAIRGQENEKLFF
TRBV4-1	TRBJ2-5	CASSQSRGVLTGIQETQYF
TRBV5-6	TRBJ2-3	CASNRDRGREDTQYF
TRBV7-9	TRBJ1-4	CASSLARGGTNEKLFF
TRBV6-1	TRBJ2-2	CASTGTRNTGELFF
TRBV5-4	TRBJ2-1	CASGPGQSSYNEQFF
TRBV30	TRBJ2-3	CASIKRESTDTQYF
TRBV6-5	TRBJ2-7	CASNQNRGSGYEQYF
TRBV5-4	TRBJ2-1	CASSGTSGRAVGEQFF
TRBV5-1	TRBJ2-7	CASTPPPEQYF
TRBV5-1	TRBJ2-1	CASSLTGSYNEQFF